Described below is a single TCR beta chain sequence and its context. Measured with immunoSEQ multiplex PCR; TCRdb has only the in-frame clones, and not every one. Of 200,000 or so clones in the sample, around 90% were seen once. This sample stems from a study of T cell responses to AZD1222 COVID-19 vaccine. The germline V and J ends were trimmed by 1 base and 2 bases, with 12 bases remaining between them. The CDR3 has 17 residues. Germline CDR1 PRHDT, CDR2 FYEKMQ (reference sequence). J is TRBJ1-6 and V is TRBV13, with a tentative D call TRBD1 (5 bases). The TCR was taken from an adult in good health. This specimen was peripheral blood, taken on day 0 of AZD1222 vaccination. This CDR3 reads CASSLVSGMPYNSPLHF. The CDR3 DNA follows: TGTGCCAGCAGCTTAGTATCAGGGATGCCCTATAATTCACCCCTCCACTTT.